These 3 T cell receptor beta chains came from one sample sequenced in a study of a mutant IDH1 vaccine in newly diagnosed glioma. Their antigens remain unidentified. Time point described: week 35, safety follow-up. With topical imiquimod, each dose of the vaccine consisted of 300 ug of mutant IDH1 20-mer peptide. TCRdb keeps only in-frame clones here, not all; method: immunoSEQ multiplex PCR. The data show about 65,000 clones, 80% to 90% seen once. Source: PBMCs, taken from a glioma patient whose treatment included an IDH1 peptide vaccine. The source of these receptors is a man aged 35 to 55 with glioma.

This clone was detected once. V usage is TRBV27 and J usage is TRBJ2-2; TRBD2 agrees at 12 bases. Per germline, CDR1 MNHEY and CDR2 SMNVEV (reference sequence). The CDR3 has 15 residues. The J segment lost 6 bases and the V segment lost 7 bases, leaving 6 bases of the junction unmatched. CDR3 sequence: CASKGTSGSAGELFF. The CDR3 DNA reads as TGTGCCAGCAAAGGGACTAGCGGGTCGGCCGGGGAGCTGTTTTTT.

V and J are TRBV7-2 and TRBJ2-7, with D perhaps given as TRBD1 or TRBD2 (6 bases each). V gave up 5 bases and J gave up 3 bases, with 17 bases separating them. CDR1 SGHTA and CDR2 FQGNSA come from the germline V gene. The CDR3 totals 15 residues. The CDR3 coding sequence is TGTGCCAGCAGCCCCGGAGGGGCAGGGGACTACGAGCAGTACTTC. The encoded protein is CASSPGGAGDYEQYF.

This rearrangement joins TRBV11-2 to TRBJ2-7; perhaps D is TRBD1 or TRBD2 (6 bases each). The CDR3 has 14 amino acids. Trimming took off 0 bases at V and 6 bases at J, with 12 bases between the two ends. Germline CDR1 is SGHAT and CDR2 is FQNNGV. CDR3 in DNA: TGTGCCAGCAGCTTAGATGGGGGGCGCGGCGAGCAGTACTTC. Its translation is CASSLDGGRGEQYF. The full variable domain, rest sourced from reference TRBV11-2 and TRBJ2-7, is EAGVAQSPRYKIIEKRQSVAFWCNPISGHATLYWYQQILGQGPKLLIQFQNNGVVDDSQLPKDRFSAERLKGVDSTLKIQPAKLEDSAVYLCASSLDGGRGEQYFGPGTRLTVT.